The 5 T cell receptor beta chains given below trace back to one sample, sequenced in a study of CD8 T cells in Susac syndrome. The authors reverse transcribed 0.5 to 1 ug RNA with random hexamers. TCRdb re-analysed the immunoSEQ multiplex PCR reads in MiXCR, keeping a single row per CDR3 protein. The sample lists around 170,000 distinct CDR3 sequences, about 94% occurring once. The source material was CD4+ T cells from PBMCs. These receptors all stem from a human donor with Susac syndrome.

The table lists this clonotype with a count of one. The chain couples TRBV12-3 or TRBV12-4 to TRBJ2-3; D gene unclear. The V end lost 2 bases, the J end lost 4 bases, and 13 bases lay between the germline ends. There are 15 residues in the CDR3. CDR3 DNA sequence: TGTGCCAGCAGTTTATCAAGCAGTACCGCAGATACGCAGTATTTT. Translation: CASSLSSSTADTQYF.

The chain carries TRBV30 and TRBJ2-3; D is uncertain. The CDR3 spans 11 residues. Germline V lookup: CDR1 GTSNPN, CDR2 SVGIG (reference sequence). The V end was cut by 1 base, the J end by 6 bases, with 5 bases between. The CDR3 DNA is TGTGCCTGGAGTGCGCGTGATACGCAGTATTTT. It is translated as CAWSARDTQYF.

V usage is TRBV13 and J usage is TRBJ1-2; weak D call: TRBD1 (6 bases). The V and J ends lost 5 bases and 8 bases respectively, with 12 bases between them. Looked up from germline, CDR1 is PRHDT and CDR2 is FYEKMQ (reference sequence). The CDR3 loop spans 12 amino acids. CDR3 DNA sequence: TGTGCCAGCAGCCTCGTGGGGGGCGGCTACACCTTC. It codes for CASSLVGGGYTF.

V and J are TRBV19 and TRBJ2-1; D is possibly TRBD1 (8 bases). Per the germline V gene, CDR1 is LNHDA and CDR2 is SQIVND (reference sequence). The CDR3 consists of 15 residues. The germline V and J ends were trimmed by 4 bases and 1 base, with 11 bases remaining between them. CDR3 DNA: TGTGCCAGTAGTAACAGGGGGGGGTCCTACAATGAGCAGTTCTTC. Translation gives CASSNRGGSYNEQFF.

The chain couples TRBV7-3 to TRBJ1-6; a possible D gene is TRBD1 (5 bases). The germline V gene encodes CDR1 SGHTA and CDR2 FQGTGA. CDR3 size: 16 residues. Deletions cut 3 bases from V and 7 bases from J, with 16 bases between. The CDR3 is CASSLGTRATNSPLHF. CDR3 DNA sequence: TGTGCCAGCAGCTTGGGAACCAGGGCGACGAATTCACCCCTCCACTTT.